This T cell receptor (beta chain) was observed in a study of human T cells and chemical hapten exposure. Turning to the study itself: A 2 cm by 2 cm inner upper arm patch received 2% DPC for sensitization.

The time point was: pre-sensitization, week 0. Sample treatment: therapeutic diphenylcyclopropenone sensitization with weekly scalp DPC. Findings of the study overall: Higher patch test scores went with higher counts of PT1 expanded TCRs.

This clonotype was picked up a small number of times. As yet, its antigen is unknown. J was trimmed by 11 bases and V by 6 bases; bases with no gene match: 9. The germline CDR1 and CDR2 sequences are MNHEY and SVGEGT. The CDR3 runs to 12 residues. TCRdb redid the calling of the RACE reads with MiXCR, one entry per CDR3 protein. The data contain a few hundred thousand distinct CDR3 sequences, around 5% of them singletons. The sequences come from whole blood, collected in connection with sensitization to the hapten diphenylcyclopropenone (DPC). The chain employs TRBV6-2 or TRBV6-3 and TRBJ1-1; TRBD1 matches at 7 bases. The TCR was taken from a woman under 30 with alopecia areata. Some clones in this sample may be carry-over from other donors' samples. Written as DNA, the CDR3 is TGTGCCAGCAGCCGAGGGACAGCTGGCGCTTTCTTT. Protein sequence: CASSRGTAGAFF.